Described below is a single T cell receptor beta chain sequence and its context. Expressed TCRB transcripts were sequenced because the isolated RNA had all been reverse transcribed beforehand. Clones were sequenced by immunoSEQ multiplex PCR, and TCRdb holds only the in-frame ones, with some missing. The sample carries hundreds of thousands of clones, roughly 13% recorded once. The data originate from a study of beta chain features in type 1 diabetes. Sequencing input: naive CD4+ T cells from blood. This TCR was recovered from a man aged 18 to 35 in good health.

CDR3 nucleotide sequence: TGTGCCAGCAGCCCTACCGGGAGTCAAGAGACCCAGTACTTC. Encoded protein: CASSPTGSQETQYF. V usage is TRBV5-4 and J usage is TRBJ2-5; D may be TRBD2 (6 bases). V lost 4 bases, J lost 2 bases, and 12 bases lay in between. Germline-derived CDR1 and CDR2 are SGHNT and YYREEE (reference sequence). This CDR3 spans 14 amino acids.